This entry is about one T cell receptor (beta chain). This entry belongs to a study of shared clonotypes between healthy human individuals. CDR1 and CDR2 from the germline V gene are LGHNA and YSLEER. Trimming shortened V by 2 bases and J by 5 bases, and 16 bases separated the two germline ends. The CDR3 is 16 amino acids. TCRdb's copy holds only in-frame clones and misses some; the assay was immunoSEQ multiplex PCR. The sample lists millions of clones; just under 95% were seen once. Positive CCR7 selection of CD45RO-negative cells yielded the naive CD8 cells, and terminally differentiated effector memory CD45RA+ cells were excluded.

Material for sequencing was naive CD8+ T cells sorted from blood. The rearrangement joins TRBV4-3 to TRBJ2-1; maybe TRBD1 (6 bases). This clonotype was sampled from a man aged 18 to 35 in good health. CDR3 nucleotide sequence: TGCGCCAGCAGCCAAATGGACAGCGAACCTGACAATGAGCAGTTCTTC. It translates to CASSQMDSEPDNEQFF.